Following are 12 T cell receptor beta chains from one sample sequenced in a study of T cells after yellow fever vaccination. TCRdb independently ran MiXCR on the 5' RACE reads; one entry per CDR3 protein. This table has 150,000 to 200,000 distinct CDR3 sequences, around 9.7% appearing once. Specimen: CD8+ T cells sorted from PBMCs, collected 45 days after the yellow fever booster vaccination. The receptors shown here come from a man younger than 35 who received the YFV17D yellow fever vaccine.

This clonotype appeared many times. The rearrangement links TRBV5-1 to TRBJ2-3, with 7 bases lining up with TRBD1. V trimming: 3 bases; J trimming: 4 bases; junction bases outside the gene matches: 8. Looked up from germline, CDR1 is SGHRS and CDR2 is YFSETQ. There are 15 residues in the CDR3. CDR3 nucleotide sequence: TGCGCCAGCAGCTCCCGGGACAGAGCTGCAGATACGCAGTATTTT. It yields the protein CASSSRDRAADTQYF. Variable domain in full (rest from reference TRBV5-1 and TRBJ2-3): KAGVTQTPRYLIKTRGQQVTLSCSPISGHRSVSWYQQTPGQGLQFLFEYFSETQRNKGNFPGRFSGRQFSNSRSEMNVSTLELGDSALYLCASSSRDRAADTQYFGPGTRLTVL.

The CDR3: CASSSYGAGTYEQYF. The CDR3 coding sequence is TGTGCCAGCAGCTCCTACGGGGCCGGCACCTACGAGCAGTACTTC. The chain employs TRBV9 and TRBJ2-7, with D possibly called TRBD1 or TRBD2 (5 bases each). Germline CDR1 is SGDLS and CDR2 is YYNGEE. V was shortened by 4 bases and J by 2 bases, with 16 bases between the two germline ends. The CDR3 runs 15 residues.

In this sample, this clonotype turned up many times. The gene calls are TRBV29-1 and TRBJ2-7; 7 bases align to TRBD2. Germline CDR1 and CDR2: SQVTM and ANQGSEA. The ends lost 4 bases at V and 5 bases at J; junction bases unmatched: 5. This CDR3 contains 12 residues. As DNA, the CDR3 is TGCAGCGTTGGCCGTGGGGGGGACGAGCAGTACTTC. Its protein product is CSVGRGGDEQYF.

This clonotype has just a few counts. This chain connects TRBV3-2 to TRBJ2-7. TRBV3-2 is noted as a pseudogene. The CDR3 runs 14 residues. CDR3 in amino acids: CASSQVDNSYEQYF. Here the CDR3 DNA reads TGTGCCAGCAGCCAGGTCGACAACTCCTACGAGCAGTACTTC.

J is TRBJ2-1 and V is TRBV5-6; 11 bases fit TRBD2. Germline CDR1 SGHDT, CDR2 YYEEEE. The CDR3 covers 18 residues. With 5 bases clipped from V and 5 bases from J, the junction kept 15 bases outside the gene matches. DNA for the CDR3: TGTGCCAGCAGTTACCCGCTCGGGACTAGCGGACCCCACAATGAGCAGTTCTTC. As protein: CASSYPLGTSGPHNEQFF.

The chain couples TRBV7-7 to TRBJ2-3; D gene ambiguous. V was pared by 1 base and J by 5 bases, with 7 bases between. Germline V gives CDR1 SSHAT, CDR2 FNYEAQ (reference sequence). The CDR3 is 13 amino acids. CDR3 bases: TGTGCCAGCAGCTTAGTTATCAGAGATACGCAGTATTTT. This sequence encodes CASSLVIRDTQYF.

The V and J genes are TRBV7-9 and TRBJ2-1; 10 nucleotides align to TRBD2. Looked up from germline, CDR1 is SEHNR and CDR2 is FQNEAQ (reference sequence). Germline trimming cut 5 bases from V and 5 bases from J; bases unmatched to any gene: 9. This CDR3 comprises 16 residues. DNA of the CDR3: TGTGCCAGCAGCCCGGGACGGACTAGCGGCAACAATGAGCAGTTCTTC. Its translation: CASSPGRTSGNNEQFF.

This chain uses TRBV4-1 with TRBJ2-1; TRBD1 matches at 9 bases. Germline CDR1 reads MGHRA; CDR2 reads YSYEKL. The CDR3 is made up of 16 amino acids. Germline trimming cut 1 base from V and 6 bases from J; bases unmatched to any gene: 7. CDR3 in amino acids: CASSQVHRGPSNEQFF. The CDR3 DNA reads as TGCGCCAGCAGCCAAGTTCACAGGGGGCCGAGCAATGAGCAGTTCTTC.

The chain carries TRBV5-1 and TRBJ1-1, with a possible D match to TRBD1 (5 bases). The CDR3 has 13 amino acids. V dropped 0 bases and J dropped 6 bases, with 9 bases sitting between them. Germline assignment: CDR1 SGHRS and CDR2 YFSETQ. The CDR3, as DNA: TGCGCCAGCAGCTTGGGAGGGGATCCTGAAGCTTTCTTT. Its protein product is CASSLGGDPEAFF.

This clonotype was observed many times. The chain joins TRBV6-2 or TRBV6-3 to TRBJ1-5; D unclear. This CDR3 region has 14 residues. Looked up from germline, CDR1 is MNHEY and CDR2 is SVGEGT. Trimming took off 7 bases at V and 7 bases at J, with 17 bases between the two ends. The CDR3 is CASTTVPFSQPQHF. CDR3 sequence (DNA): TGTGCCAGCACCACGGTCCCGTTTTCGCAGCCCCAGCATTTT.

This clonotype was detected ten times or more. This CDR3 is CASRMQGNNEQFF. The DNA for the CDR3 is TGTGCCAGCAGAATGCAGGGGAACAATGAGCAGTTCTTC. The chain uses TRBV7-8 and TRBJ2-1; D might be TRBD1 (6 bases). Germline CDR1 reads SGHVS; CDR2 reads FQNEAQ. The CDR3 runs 13 residues. Trimming removed 6 bases from V and 5 bases from J, with 11 bases in between.

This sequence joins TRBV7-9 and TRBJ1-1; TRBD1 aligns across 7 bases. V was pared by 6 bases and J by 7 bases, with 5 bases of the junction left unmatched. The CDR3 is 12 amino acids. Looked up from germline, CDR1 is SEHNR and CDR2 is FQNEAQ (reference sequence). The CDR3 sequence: CASRPRGSEAFF. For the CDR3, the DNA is TGTGCCAGCAGACCCAGGGGGAGTGAAGCTTTCTTT.